This entry lists 32 T cell receptor beta chains sequenced from one sample in a study of blood T cell repertoires in COVID-19. The data were produced by immunoSEQ multiplex PCR, yet TCRdb's version contains in-frame clones alone and is incomplete. The repertoire holds approximately 49,000 clones, with roughly 82% as singletons. What was sequenced was peripheral blood. The origin of the receptors is an older woman with acute or convalescent COVID-19.

The chain joins TRBV5-5 to TRBJ1-2, with 7 bases lining up with TRBD1. Looked up from germline, CDR1 is SGHKS and CDR2 is YYEKEE (reference sequence). The CDR3 has 14 amino acids. V gave up 1 base and J gave up 4 bases; unmatched junction bases: 4. CDR3 coding DNA: TGTGCCAGCAGCTTGACAGGGGCCTTCTATGGCTACACCTTC. This translates into CASSLTGAFYGYTF.

The chain joins TRBV2 to TRBJ1-1; no firm D call. Trimming cost V 2 bases and J 6 bases, with 16 bases left between them. The CDR3 totals 15 residues. Germline CDR1 and CDR2: SNHLY and FYNNEI. CDR3 bases: TGTGCCAGCAGTGAACATCCGCCCGGGATTGCTGAAGCTTTCTTT. This gives the protein CASSEHPPGIAEAFF.

The V and J genes are TRBV4-1 and TRBJ2-6, with a tentative D call TRBD2 (6 bases). The CDR3 has 18 residues. Germline V gene sequence: CDR1 MGHRA, CDR2 YSYEKL. Trimming took off 1 base at V and 3 bases at J, with 16 bases between the two ends. CDR3 region: CASSQGGVDSYGANVLTF. CDR3 nucleotide sequence: TGCGCCAGCAGCCAAGGGGGGGTCGATAGCTATGGGGCCAACGTCCTGACTTTC.

The rearrangement joins TRBV24-1 to TRBJ2-1; possibly TRBD1 for D (5 bases). Germline assignment: CDR1 KGHDR and CDR2 SFDVKD. Trimming left V 4 bases short and J 7 bases short, with 19 bases between. There are 16 residues in the CDR3. CDR3 nucleotide sequence: TGTGCCACCAGTGACCCCCAAGGGGCAGGGAAAAATGAGCAGTTCTTC. Its protein is CATSDPQGAGKNEQFF.

The chain uses TRBV19 and TRBJ1-2, with 7 bases lining up with TRBD1. The CDR3 spans 13 residues. V was pared by 2 bases and J by 3 bases, with 0 bases of the junction left unmatched. The V gene's germline CDR1 is LNHDA and CDR2 SQIVND (reference sequence). CDR3 loop: CASSIQGDYGYTF. CDR3 sequence (DNA): TGTGCCAGTAGTATACAGGGGGACTATGGCTACACCTTC. The full variable domain, in which reference TRBV19 and TRBJ1-2 provide the parts outside the CDR3, is DGGITQSPKYLFRKEGQNVTLSCEQNLNHDAMYWYRQDPGQGLRLIYYSQIVNDFQKGDIAEGYSVSREKKESFPLTVTSAQKNPTAFYLCASSIQGDYGYTFGSGTRLTVV.

This chain connects TRBV13 to TRBJ1-4; 9 bases map to TRBD1. V lost 4 bases and J lost 7; bases outside the gene matches: 7. CDR1 and CDR2 (germline): PRHDT, FYEKMQ (reference sequence). This CDR3 spans 15 amino acids. The CDR3 here is CASSSQQGALEKLFF. DNA of the CDR3: TGTGCCAGCAGCTCACAACAGGGGGCGCTTGAAAAACTGTTTTTT.

Only a few counts were recorded for this clone. This sequence joins TRBV19 and TRBJ1-1; perhaps TRBD1 as D (5 bases). The CDR3 runs 14 residues. Germline loops: CDR1 LNHDA, CDR2 SQIVND (reference sequence). The V end lost 6 bases, the J end lost 1 base, and 12 bases lay between the germline ends. Here the CDR3 reads CASRLGPRNTEAFF. The CDR3 coding sequence is TGTGCCAGTAGGTTGGGGCCTAGGAACACTGAAGCTTTCTTT.

The chain couples TRBV16 to TRBJ1-5; 11 bases map to TRBD1. The junction had 7 bases not matched to a gene; V was cut back by 5 bases and J by 4 bases. The length of the CDR3 is 16 residues. Germline CDR1 is KGHSY and CDR2 is FQNENV. CDR3 loop: CASSFRTGGANQPQHF. CDR3 in DNA: TGTGCCAGCAGCTTTCGGACAGGGGGCGCGAATCAGCCCCAGCATTTT. Supplemented by reference TRBV16 and TRBJ1-5, the full variable domain reads GEEVAQTPKHLVRGEGQKAKLYCAPIKGHSYVFWYQQVLKNEFKFLISFQNENVFDETGMPKERFSAKCLPNSPCSLEIQATKLEDSAVYFCASSFRTGGANQPQHFGDGTRLSIL.

This chain uses TRBV4-2 with TRBJ1-3, with D perhaps TRBD1 (6 bases). Germline V lookup: CDR1 LGHNA, CDR2 YNFKEQ. The CDR3 sequence is 17 residues long. Trimming stripped 0 bases from V and 0 bases from J, with 12 bases between. CDR3 DNA sequence: TGTGCCAGCAGCCAAGAAGGGGGGGCTTACTCTGGAAACACCATATATTTT. This encodes CASSQEGGAYSGNTIYF.

Remarks on this clone: At one boundary the junction diverges from the germline segment, which might be a read error. This chain links TRBV30 with TRBJ2-7; D is perhaps TRBD1 (6 bases). CDR3 size: 12 residues. The germline V gene encodes CDR1 GTSNPN and CDR2 SVGIG (reference sequence). CDR3 protein: CAWSNQGSWTKF. DNA of the CDR3: TGTGCCTGGAGTAACCAGGGGTCCTGGACGAAATTC.

The genes are TRBV24-1 and TRBJ1-5, with 7 bases lining up with TRBD1. This CDR3 is 15 amino acids long. CDR1 and CDR2 (germline): KGHDR, SFDVKD. The V gene end was trimmed by 5 bases and the J gene end by 2 bases; junction bases not matched to a gene: 5. In DNA form, the CDR3 reads TGTGCCACCAGTGCAGGGACAGCGGGCAATCAGCCCCAGCATTTT. Amino acids: CATSAGTAGNQPQHF.

V is TRBV7-7 and J is TRBJ2-2; perhaps TRBD1 as D (6 bases). Trimming took 5 bases from V and 2 from J, leaving 12 bases between them. The CDR3 totals 15 residues. In germline, CDR1 is SSHAT, CDR2 FNYEAQ (reference sequence). The CDR3 nucleotides are TGTGCCAGCAGCCCGACAGGATTAAACACCGGGGAGCTGTTTTTT. The encoded protein is CASSPTGLNTGELFF.

The rearrangement links TRBV10-3 to TRBJ1-2, with 7 nucleotides matching TRBD1. J gave up 0 bases and V 4 bases, and 8 bases lay outside the gene matches. The CDR3 contains 16 residues. CDR1 and CDR2 (germline): ENHRY, SYGVKD. The CDR3 reads CAISATTGRANYGYTF. Here the CDR3 DNA reads TGTGCCATCAGTGCTACGACAGGGCGAGCTAACTATGGCTACACCTTC.

Here the CDR3 DNA reads TGTGCCAGCAGCCAACCTGGGACAGGCCTTAACACTGAAGCTTTCTTT. This encodes CASSQPGTGLNTEAFF. V usage is TRBV3-1 (or the pseudogene TRBV3-2) and J usage is TRBJ1-1; 8 bases fit TRBD1. Germline V CDR1 and CDR2: LGHDT, YNNKEL (reference sequence). J lost 2 bases, V lost 2 bases, and 7 bases had no gene match. CDR3 length: 16 residues.

The chain links TRBV11-1 to TRBJ2-5, with D possibly matching TRBD1 (6 bases). The CDR3 sequence is 12 residues long. Germline V gene data show CDR1 as SGHAT and CDR2 as FQDESV (reference sequence). Trimming took 3 bases from V and 5 from J, leaving 7 bases between them. CDR3 DNA sequence: TGTGCCAGCAGCTTCCAGGGGGAGACCCAGTACTTC. This gives the protein CASSFQGETQYF.

The rearrangement uses TRBV5-1 and TRBJ1-1; D is uncertain. Germline V lookup: CDR1 SGHRS, CDR2 YFSETQ. The CDR3 consists of 14 residues. The ends were cut back, 1 base at V and 1 base at J, with 8 bases in the middle. This chain's CDR3 is CASSLMSGNTEAFF. CDR3 nucleotides: TGCGCCAGCAGCTTGATGTCCGGGAACACTGAAGCTTTCTTT.

CDR3 sequence: CASSPPLAGAYEQYF. The CDR3, as DNA: TGTGCCAGCTCACCACCGCTAGCGGGAGCCTACGAGCAGTACTTC. The J gene is TRBJ2-7, the V gene TRBV18; TRBD2 matches 10 bases. V trimming: 0 bases; J trimming: 2 bases; junction bases outside the gene matches: 1. The CDR3 consists of 15 residues. CDR1 is KGHSH and CDR2 is LQKENI in the germline V gene.

V usage is TRBV5-5 and J usage is TRBJ2-7; tentative D call: TRBD1 (5 bases). Per germline, CDR1 SGHKS and CDR2 YYEKEE (reference sequence). This CDR3 region has 14 residues. With 4 bases removed from V and 1 base from J, the gap between germline ends came to 12 bases. CDR3 protein: CASSPEGVSYEQYF. The CDR3 DNA sequence: TGTGCCAGCAGCCCGGAAGGGGTTTCCTACGAGCAGTACTTC. The variable domain in full, completed from reference TRBV5-5 and TRBJ2-7, reads DAGVTQSPTHLIKTRGQQVTLRCSPISGHKSVSWYQQVLGQGPQFIFQYYEKEERGRGNFPDRFSARQFPNYSSELNVNALLLGDSALYLCASSPEGVSYEQYFGPGTRLTVT.

J is TRBJ2-7 and V is TRBV29-1; TRBD2 agrees at 11 bases. Germline CDR1 SQVTM, CDR2 ANQGSEA. With V trimmed by 1 base and J by 4 bases, 3 bases remained unmatched. CDR3 length equals 14 residues. The CDR3 DNA is TGCAGCGTTGAAGTGGGACTAGCGGCTTACGAGCAGTACTTC. Translating gives CSVEVGLAAYEQYF.

This chain links TRBV5-5 with TRBJ2-3; D is uncertain. Germline CDR1 is SGHKS and CDR2 is YYEKEE (reference sequence). CDR3 length equals 14 residues. V gave up 3 bases and J gave up 1 base, with 9 bases separating them. CDR3 DNA sequence: TGTGCCAGCAGCTGGGCGTCCGGCACAGATACGCAGTATTTT. Its translation: CASSWASGTDTQYF. Full variable domain (remainder filled in from reference TRBV5-5 and TRBJ2-3): DAGVTQSPTHLIKTRGQQVTLRCSPISGHKSVSWYQQVLGQGPQFIFQYYEKEERGRGNFPDRFSARQFPNYSSELNVNALLLGDSALYLCASSWASGTDTQYFGPGTRLTVL.

About this clone: Different DNA sequences within this sample yield the same CDR3. This CDR3 is CASRPQGNYGYTF. The CDR3 bases are TGTGCCAGCAGGCCTCAGGGAAACTATGGCTACACCTTC. The V gene is TRBV6-5, the J gene TRBJ1-2, with TRBD1 as a possible D gene (5 bases). The CDR3 is made up of 13 amino acids. The germline V gene has CDR1 MNHEY and CDR2 SVGAGI. The V gene lost 6 bases and the J gene lost 2 bases, with 10 bases spanning the gap.

The gene calls are TRBV18 and TRBJ1-4; no reliable D call. The CDR3 is made up of 16 amino acids. V was cut by 2 bases and J by 0 bases, with 10 bases left in between. The germline gives CDR1 KGHSH, CDR2 LQKENI. CDR3 sequence: CASSPFNNPTNEKLFF. For the CDR3, the DNA is TGTGCCAGCTCACCATTCAACAACCCAACTAATGAAAAACTGTTTTTT.

This clone came up once. The CDR3 sequence is CAISTSGGAGNEQFF. The DNA for the CDR3 is TGTGCCATCAGTACTAGCGGGGGGGCTGGGAATGAGCAGTTCTTC. The chain has TRBV10-3 and TRBJ2-1; 13 bases map to TRBD2. Trimming at V came to 5 bases and at J to 7 bases, leaving 5 bases not matched to a gene. Per the germline V gene, CDR1 is ENHRY and CDR2 is SYGVKD. The CDR3 has 15 residues.

The J gene is TRBJ1-1, the V gene TRBV30; D gene uncertain. The CDR3 totals 13 residues. Germline V gives CDR1 GTSNPN, CDR2 SVGIG (reference sequence). With 0 bases removed from V and 3 bases from J, the gap between germline ends came to 8 bases. The CDR3 DNA sequence: TGTGCCTGGAGTGTACATCAGGACACTGAAGCTTTCTTT. Its translation is CAWSVHQDTEAFF.

The chain joins TRBV6-1 to TRBJ1-2; no definite D call. V lost 0 bases and J lost 4, with 12 bases in between. The CDR3 sequence is 15 residues long. Germline assignment: CDR1 MNHNS and CDR2 SASEGT. Here the CDR3 DNA reads TGTGCCAGCAGTGAAGCCCCCGGGAAAAGCTATGGCTACACCTTC. It encodes CASSEAPGKSYGYTF.

V and J are TRBV27 and TRBJ1-2; 7 bases match TRBD1. This CDR3 has 13 amino acids. The J segment lost 5 bases and the V segment lost 6 bases, leaving 6 bases of the junction unmatched. Germline V CDR1 and CDR2: MNHEY, SMNVEV (reference sequence). The CDR3 sequence: CASRSGGEYGYTF. CDR3 nucleotide sequence: TGTGCCAGCAGATCAGGGGGAGAGTATGGCTACACCTTC.

This rearrangement joins TRBV30 to TRBJ1-6; TRBD1 agrees at 10 bases. V lost 4 bases to trimming and J lost 0 bases; unmatched junction nucleotides: 9. Germline CDR1 reads GTSNPN; CDR2 reads SVGIG (reference sequence). The CDR3 runs to 18 residues. The CDR3 loop reads CAWTTGTGVSSYNSPLHF. CDR3 nucleotide sequence: TGTGCCTGGACCACCGGGACAGGGGTCAGCTCCTATAATTCACCCCTCCACTTT.

This clone was seen more than once but under ten times. The CDR3 loop reads CASTLGASGRTQETQYF. The CDR3 DNA reads TGTGCCAGCACCCTCGGGGCTAGCGGGAGGACTCAAGAGACCCAGTACTTC. The J gene is TRBJ2-5, the V gene TRBV7-8; 11 bases line up with TRBD2. The V gene's germline CDR1 is SGHVS and CDR2 FQNEAQ. CDR3 length: 17 residues. Trimming cost V 7 bases and J 2 bases; bases outside gene matches: 12. Supplemented by reference TRBV7-8 and TRBJ2-5, the full variable domain reads GAGVSQSPRYKVAKRGQDVALRCDPISGHVSLFWYQQALGQGPEFLTYFQNEAQLDKSGLPSDRFFAERPEGSVSTLKIQRTQQEDSAVYLCASTLGASGRTQETQYFGPGTRLLVL.

The chain is built from TRBV2 and TRBJ1-6, with D possibly being TRBD1 (6 bases). Trimming took 6 bases from V and 6 from J, leaving 12 bases between them. In germline, CDR1 is SNHLY, CDR2 FYNNEI. The CDR3 spans 14 residues. The CDR3 sequence is CASREQGVNSPLHF. CDR3 nucleotides: TGTGCCAGCAGGGAACAGGGTGTTAATTCACCCCTCCACTTT.

The rearrangement links TRBV6-5 to TRBJ1-3; the D is unclear. The germline gives CDR1 MNHEY, CDR2 SVGAGI. V shed 6 bases and J shed 0 bases, with 6 bases lying between them. This CDR3 spans 13 amino acids. CDR3 sequence reads: CASRESSGNTIYF. CDR3 bases: TGTGCCAGCAGAGAGAGCTCTGGAAACACCATATATTTT.

The rearrangement uses TRBV9 and TRBJ1-1; D is unclear. V gave up 4 bases and J gave up 6 bases, with 10 bases separating them. CDR3 length: 12 amino acids. Germline assignment: CDR1 SGDLS and CDR2 YYNGEE. The CDR3 nucleotides read TGTGCCAGCAGCCCGGGAGGTTCTGAAGCTTTCTTT. The encoded protein is CASSPGGSEAFF.

The V and J genes are TRBV9 and TRBJ2-2; TRBD2 matches at 9 bases. The CDR3 length is 17 residues. Trimming cost V 1 base and J 5 bases; bases outside gene matches: 9. From germline, CDR1 is SGDLS and CDR2 YYNGEE. The CDR3 DNA is TGTGCCAGCAGCGTATCGGTCGCGGGGGGGCCAACCGGGGAGCTGTTTTTT. Translation gives CASSVSVAGGPTGELFF. Full variable domain (missing parts from reference TRBV9 and TRBJ2-2): DSGVTQTPKHLITATGQRVTLRCSPRSGDLSVYWYQQSLDQGLQFLIQYYNGEERAKGNILERFSAQQFPDLHSELNLSSLELGDSALYFCASSVSVAGGPTGELFFGEGSRLTVL.